Following are 4 T cell receptor beta chains from one sample sequenced in a study of identifying expanded T cells in peripheral blood. Profiled with immunoSEQ multiplex PCR; TCRdb holds only in-frame clones, not every one. The sample has about 82,000 clones, roughly 90% seen once; the top ten hold 7% to 7.5%. Source material: blood. The receptors shown here come from a person aged 18 to 70 in good health.

V usage is TRBV6-1 and J usage is TRBJ1-1, with D possibly being TRBD1 (5 bases). V lost 1 base and J lost 4, with 16 bases in between. This CDR3 is built from 16 residues. Germline V lookup: CDR1 MNHNS, CDR2 SASEGT. The CDR3 bases are TGTGCCAGCAGTGAAGGGTCCGGGGGTTGGGGCACTGAAGCTTTCTTT. It yields the protein CASSEGSGGWGTEAFF.

J is TRBJ2-2 and V is TRBV6-6, with D hard to call. Germline CDR1 is MNHNY and CDR2 is SVGAGI (reference sequence). This CDR3 contains 13 residues. Trimming cost V 2 bases and J 3 bases, with 4 bases left between them. This chain's CDR3 is CASSYGDTGELFF. In nucleotides, the CDR3 is TGTGCCAGCAGTTACGGCGACACCGGGGAGCTGTTTTTT.

V and J are TRBV5-1 and TRBJ2-7; D perhaps matches TRBD2 (5 bases). The germline V gene encodes CDR1 SGHRS and CDR2 YFSETQ. The CDR3 is 14 amino acids. Trimming shortened V by 5 bases and J by 4 bases, and 16 bases separated the two germline ends. CDR3 DNA sequence: TGCGCCAGCAGTTCGGCCCGGGATTGGTACGAGCAGTACTTC. Amino acids: CASSSARDWYEQYF.

The chain employs TRBV7-9 and TRBJ1-1, with 7 positions matching TRBD1. Looked up from germline, CDR1 is SEHNR and CDR2 is FQNEAQ (reference sequence). After removal of 5 bases from V and 4 bases from J, the junction contained 7 bases not matched to a gene. The CDR3 contains 14 residues. CDR3 residues: CASSRDSGSTEAFF. The CDR3 nucleotides are TGTGCCAGCAGCCGGGACAGTGGTAGCACTGAAGCTTTCTTT.